The sequence of this T cell receptor (beta chain) was determined in a study of blood T cell repertoires in COVID-19. Overall study: Some COVID-19 samples were acute and others convalescent; all came from the United States, Italy and Spain. PBMCs, B-cell-depleted T cells, or T cells were the source of the cDNA or gDNA that made up the material.

The CDR3 covers 14 residues. Trimming removed 4 bases from V and 2 bases from J, with 9 bases in between. Germline values: CDR1 SGDLS, CDR2 YYNGEE. Source study methods: Reference gene primer amplification in the assay estimated nucleated cell counts. The repertoire was sequenced with immunoSEQ multiplex PCR; TCRdb's copy has only in-frame clones and lacks some. V and J calls plus clone size are reproduced from that table; the DNA served to infer D and trimming. The table includes 250,000 to 300,000 clones, around 78% detected once. J is TRBJ2-2 and V is TRBV9; D is possibly TRBD2 (5 bases). This receptor was taken from a man aged 55 to 70 who had recovered from COVID-19. The specimen sequenced was peripheral blood. CDR3 residues: CASSPGLNTGELFF. The CDR3 DNA reads TGTGCCAGCAGCCCCGGACTTAACACCGGGGAGCTGTTTTTT.